This TCR beta chain was retrieved from a study of human T cells and chemical hapten exposure. This clonotype was seen more than once but under ten times. The time point denotes: patch test 1, 2 weeks after DPC sensitization. Sample treatment: therapeutic diphenylcyclopropenone sensitization with weekly scalp DPC. TCRdb used MiXCR to reprocess the RACE reads, holding one entry per CDR3 protein. The table records fewer than 200,000 distinct CDR3 sequences, 20% to 25% of them present only once. The V and J ends lost 1 base and 5 bases respectively, with 18 bases between them. The CDR3 spans 16 residues. Germline-derived CDR1 and CDR2 are DFQATT and SNEGSKA (reference sequence).

Here the sequenced sample was whole blood, taken in connection with sensitization to the hapten diphenylcyclopropenone (DPC). This chain joins TRBV20-1 and TRBJ2-1, with a weak D call TRBD1 (7 bases). The receptor's source is a woman aged 50 to 60 with alopecia areata. Some clones in this sample may be carry-over from other donors' samples. CDR3 nucleotides: TGCAGTGCTAGAGTAGGGGGGACAGTACTAAACAATGAGCAGTTCTTC. Residues: CSARVGGTVLNNEQFF.